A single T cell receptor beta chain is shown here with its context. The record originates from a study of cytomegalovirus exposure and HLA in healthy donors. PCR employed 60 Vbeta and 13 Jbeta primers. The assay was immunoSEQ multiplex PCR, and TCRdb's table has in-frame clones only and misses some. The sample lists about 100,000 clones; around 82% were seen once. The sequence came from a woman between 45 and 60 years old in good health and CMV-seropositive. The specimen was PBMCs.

CDR3 sequence: CASRDSSLAKNIQYF. The CDR3 DNA is TGTGCCAGCAGGGACAGCTCTCTAGCCAAAAACATTCAGTACTTC. The J gene is TRBJ2-4, the V gene TRBV2, with D possibly TRBD1 on 6 matching bases. This CDR3 spans 15 amino acids. V lost 6 bases and J 0 bases, leaving 12 bases between the germline ends. Germline-derived CDR1 and CDR2 are SNHLY and FYNNEI.